This TCR beta chain was documented in a study of CD8 T cells in Susac syndrome. Bulk CD8+ and CD4+ cells came from magnetic negative isolation; CD8+ TEMRA by FACS. With random hexamers, reverse transcription was performed on about 0.5 to 1 ug of RNA. TCRdb reanalysed the immunoSEQ multiplex PCR reads using MiXCR and keeps one entry per CDR3 protein. The sample carries under 25,000 distinct CDR3 sequences, about 92% recorded once. Per the germline V gene, CDR1 is MNHEY and CDR2 is SVGEGT. J was trimmed by 5 bases and V by 6 bases; bases with no gene match: 5. The CDR3 has 15 residues. The TCR comes from a human donor in good health. The chain uses TRBV6-2 or TRBV6-3 and TRBJ2-1; TRBD1 matches 12 bases. Sequenced sample: CD8+ T cells from PBMCs. CDR3 DNA: TGTGCCAGCAGGATGGGACAGGGGGCTAACAATGAGCAGTTCTTC. Residues: CASRMGQGANNEQFF.